A single sample gave rise to the 4 T cell receptor beta chains below, sequenced in a study of cytomegalovirus exposure and HLA in healthy donors. Primers: 60 Vbeta forward and 13 Jbeta reverse. TCRdb's copy holds only in-frame clones and misses some; the assay was immunoSEQ multiplex PCR. Here the sample spans roughly 130,000 clones, around 84% being singletons. Material: PBMCs. Receptors originate from a woman aged 18-29 years in good health and CMV-seropositive.

The rearrangement links TRBV6-6 to TRBJ2-5; 10 bases agree with TRBD2. The DNA end favors TRBJ2-7, so the J call may be wrong. This CDR3 comprises 14 residues. CDR1 and CDR2 (germline): MNHNY, SVGAGI (reference sequence). In nucleotides, the CDR3 is TGTGCCAGCAGTTATACTAGCGGGGCTTACGAGCAGTACTTC. It encodes CASSYTSGAYEQYF.

The genes are TRBV29-1 and TRBJ2-3, with D perhaps TRBD1 (6 bases). This CDR3 is built from 12 residues. Trimming took 5 bases from V and 6 from J, leaving 12 bases between them. Per germline, CDR1 SQVTM and CDR2 ANQGSEA. The CDR3 loop reads CSVLQGMDTQYF. The DNA for the CDR3 is TGCAGCGTTTTACAGGGAATGGATACGCAGTATTTT.

The DNA of the CDR3 is TGCGCCAGCAGCCTTCAGGGGGACAGGGGGCTCTCACCCCTCCACTTT. Translation: CASSLQGDRGLSPLHF. The chain combines TRBV5-1 with TRBJ1-6, with 12 bases lining up with TRBD1. Trimming took 4 bases from V and 10 from J; bases not matched to a gene: 9. CDR1 and CDR2 (germline): SGHRS, YFSETQ. The CDR3 is 16 amino acids.

This rearrangement joins TRBV27 to TRBJ2-7; 7 bases align to TRBD1. Trimming cost V 1 base and J 0 bases; bases outside gene matches: 3. CDR3 length equals 15 residues. Per germline, CDR1 MNHEY and CDR2 SMNVEV (reference sequence). CDR3 region: CASSLYGTASYEQYF. CDR3 DNA: TGTGCCAGCAGTTTATACGGGACAGCCTCCTACGAGCAGTACTTC.